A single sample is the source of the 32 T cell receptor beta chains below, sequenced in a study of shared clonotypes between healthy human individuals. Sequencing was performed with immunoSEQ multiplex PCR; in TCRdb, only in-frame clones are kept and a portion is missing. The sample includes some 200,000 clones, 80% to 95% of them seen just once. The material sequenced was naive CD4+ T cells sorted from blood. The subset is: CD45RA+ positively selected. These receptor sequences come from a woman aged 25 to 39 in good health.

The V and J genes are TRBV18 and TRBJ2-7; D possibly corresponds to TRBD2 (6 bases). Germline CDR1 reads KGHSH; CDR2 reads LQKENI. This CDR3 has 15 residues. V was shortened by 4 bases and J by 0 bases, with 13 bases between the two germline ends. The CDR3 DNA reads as TGTGCCAGCTCACTCAAAGGACTACTCTCCTACGAGCAGTACTTC. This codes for CASSLKGLLSYEQYF. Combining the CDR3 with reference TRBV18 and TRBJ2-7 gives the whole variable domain NAGVMQNPRHLVRRRGQEARLRCSPMKGHSHVYWYRQLPEEGLKFMVYLQKENIIDESGMPKERFSAEFPKEGPSILRIQQVVRGDSAAYFCASSLKGLLSYEQYFGPGTRLTVT.

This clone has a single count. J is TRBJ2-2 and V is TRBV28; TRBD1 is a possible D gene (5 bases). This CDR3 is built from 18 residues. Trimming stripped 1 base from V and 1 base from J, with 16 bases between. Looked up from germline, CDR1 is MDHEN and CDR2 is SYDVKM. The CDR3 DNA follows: TGTGCCAGCAGTTTATTGACAGCGTTTACACAGAACACCGGGGAGCTGTTTTTT. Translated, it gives CASSLLTAFTQNTGELFF.

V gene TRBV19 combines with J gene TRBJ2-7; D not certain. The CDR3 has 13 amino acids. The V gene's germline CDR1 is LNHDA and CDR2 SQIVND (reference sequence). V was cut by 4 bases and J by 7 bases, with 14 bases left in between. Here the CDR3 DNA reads TGTGCCAGTAGTAGGGGAAGGGCCGCGGAGCAGTACTTC. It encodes CASSRGRAAEQYF.

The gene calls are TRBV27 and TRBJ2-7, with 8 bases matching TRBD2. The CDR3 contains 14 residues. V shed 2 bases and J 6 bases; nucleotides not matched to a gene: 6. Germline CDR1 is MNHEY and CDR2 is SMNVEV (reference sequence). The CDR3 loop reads CASSLQRGLFEQYF. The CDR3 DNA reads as TGTGCCAGCAGTTTACAGCGGGGGCTTTTCGAGCAGTACTTC.

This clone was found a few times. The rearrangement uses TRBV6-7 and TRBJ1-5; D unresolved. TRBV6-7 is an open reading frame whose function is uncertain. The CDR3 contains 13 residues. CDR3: CAPGFHSNQPQHF. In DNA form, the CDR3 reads TGTGCACCGGGCTTTCATAGCAATCAGCCCCAGCATTTT.

The CDR3, as DNA: TGTGCCAGCAGATTACAGGGGGCGTACGAGCAGTACTTC. Translating gives CASRLQGAYEQYF. The J gene is TRBJ2-7, the V gene TRBV5-5; TRBD1 agrees at 9 bases. This CDR3 is built from 13 residues. V lost 5 bases to trimming and J lost 4 bases; unmatched junction nucleotides: 4. Germline values: CDR1 SGHKS, CDR2 YYEKEE (reference sequence).

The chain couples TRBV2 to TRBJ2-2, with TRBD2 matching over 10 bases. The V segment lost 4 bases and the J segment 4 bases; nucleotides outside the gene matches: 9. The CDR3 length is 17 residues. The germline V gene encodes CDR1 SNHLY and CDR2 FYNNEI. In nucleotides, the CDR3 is TGTGCCAGCAGTGCAAGACTAGCGGGTCTCTCCACCGGGGAGCTGTTTTTT. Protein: CASSARLAGLSTGELFF.

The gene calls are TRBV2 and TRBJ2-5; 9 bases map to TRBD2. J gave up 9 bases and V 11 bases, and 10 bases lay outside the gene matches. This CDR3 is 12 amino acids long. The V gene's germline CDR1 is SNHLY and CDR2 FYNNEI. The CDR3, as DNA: TGTGCCTCCGGGCTAGCGGGATTGTCCCAGTACTTC. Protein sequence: CASGLAGLSQYF.

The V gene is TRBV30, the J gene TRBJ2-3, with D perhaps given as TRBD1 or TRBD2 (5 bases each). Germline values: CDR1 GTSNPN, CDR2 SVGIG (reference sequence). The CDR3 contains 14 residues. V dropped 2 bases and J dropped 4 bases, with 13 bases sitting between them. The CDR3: CAWSFPGPPDTQYF. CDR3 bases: TGTGCCTGGAGTTTTCCGGGGCCGCCAGATACGCAGTATTTT. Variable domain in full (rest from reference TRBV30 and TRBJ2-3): SQTIHQWPATLVQPVGSPLSLECTVEGTSNPNLYWYRQAAGRGLQLLFYSVGIGQISSEVPQNLSASRPQDRQFILSSKKLLLSDSGFYLCAWSFPGPPDTQYFGPGTRLTVL.

CDR3 residues: CASSPPAVDFHIANQPQHF. The CDR3 DNA reads TGTGCCAGTAGTCCCCCGGCTGTCGACTTTCATATAGCCAATCAGCCCCAGCATTTT. The chain joins TRBV19 to TRBJ1-5; no firm D call. V gave up 5 bases and J gave up 3 bases, with 26 bases separating them. CDR1 LNHDA and CDR2 SQIVND come from the germline V gene (reference sequence). This CDR3 comprises 19 residues.

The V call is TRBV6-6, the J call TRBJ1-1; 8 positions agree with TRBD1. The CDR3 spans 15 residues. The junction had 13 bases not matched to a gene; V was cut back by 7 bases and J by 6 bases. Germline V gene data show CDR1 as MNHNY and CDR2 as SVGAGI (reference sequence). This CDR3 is CASIFVQGARAEAFF. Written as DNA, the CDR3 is TGTGCCAGCATCTTTGTCCAGGGGGCGCGGGCTGAAGCTTTCTTT.

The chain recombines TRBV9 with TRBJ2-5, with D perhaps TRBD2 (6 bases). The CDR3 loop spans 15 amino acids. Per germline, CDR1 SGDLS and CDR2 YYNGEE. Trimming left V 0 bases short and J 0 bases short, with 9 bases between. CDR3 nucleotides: TGTGCCAGCAGCGTAGCTGGAGGGTACCAAGAGACCCAGTACTTC. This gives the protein CASSVAGGYQETQYF.

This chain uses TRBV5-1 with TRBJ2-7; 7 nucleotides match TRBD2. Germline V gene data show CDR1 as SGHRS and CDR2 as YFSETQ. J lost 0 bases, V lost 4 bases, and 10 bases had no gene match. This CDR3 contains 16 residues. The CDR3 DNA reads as TGCGCCAGCAGCCCGGGACTATTACCGAGCTCCTACGAGCAGTACTTC. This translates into CASSPGLLPSSYEQYF.

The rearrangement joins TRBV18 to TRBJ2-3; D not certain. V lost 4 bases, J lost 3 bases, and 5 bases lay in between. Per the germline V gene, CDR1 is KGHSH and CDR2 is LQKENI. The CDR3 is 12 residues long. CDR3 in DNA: TGTGCCAGCTCACGGTCAACAGATACGCAGTATTTT. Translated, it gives CASSRSTDTQYF.

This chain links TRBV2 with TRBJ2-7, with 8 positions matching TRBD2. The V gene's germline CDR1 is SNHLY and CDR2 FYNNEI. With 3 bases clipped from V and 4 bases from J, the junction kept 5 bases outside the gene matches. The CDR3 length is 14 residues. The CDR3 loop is CASSESSGTYEQYF. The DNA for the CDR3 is TGTGCCAGCAGTGAGAGTAGCGGGACATACGAGCAGTACTTC.

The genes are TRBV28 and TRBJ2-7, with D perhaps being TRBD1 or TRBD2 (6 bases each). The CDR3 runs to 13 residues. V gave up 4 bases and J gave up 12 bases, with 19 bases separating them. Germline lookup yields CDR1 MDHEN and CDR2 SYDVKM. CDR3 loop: CASSSMGGLPMYF. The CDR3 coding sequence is TGTGCCAGCAGTTCCATGGGGGGCCTCCCAATGTACTTC.

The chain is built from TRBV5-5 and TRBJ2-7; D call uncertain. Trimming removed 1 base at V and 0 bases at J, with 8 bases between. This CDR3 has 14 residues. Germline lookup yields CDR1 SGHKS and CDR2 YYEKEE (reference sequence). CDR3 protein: CASSLLTNSYEQYF. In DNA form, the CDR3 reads TGTGCCAGCAGCTTGCTCACGAACTCCTACGAGCAGTACTTC. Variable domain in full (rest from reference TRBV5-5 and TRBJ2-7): DAGVTQSPTHLIKTRGQQVTLRCSPISGHKSVSWYQQVLGQGPQFIFQYYEKEERGRGNFPDRFSARQFPNYSSELNVNALLLGDSALYLCASSLLTNSYEQYFGPGTRLTVT.

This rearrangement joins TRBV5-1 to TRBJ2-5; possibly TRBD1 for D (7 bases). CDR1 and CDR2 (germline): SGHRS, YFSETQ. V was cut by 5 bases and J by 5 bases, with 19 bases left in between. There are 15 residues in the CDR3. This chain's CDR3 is CASREATGEVETQYF. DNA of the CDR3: TGCGCCAGCAGGGAGGCCACAGGGGAGGTGGAGACCCAGTACTTC.

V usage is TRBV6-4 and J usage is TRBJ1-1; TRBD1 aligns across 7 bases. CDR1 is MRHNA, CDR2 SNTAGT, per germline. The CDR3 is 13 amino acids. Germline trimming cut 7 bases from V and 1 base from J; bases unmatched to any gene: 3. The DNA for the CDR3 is TGTGCCAGCACAGGGGGACCGAACACTGAAGCTTTCTTT. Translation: CASTGGPNTEAFF.

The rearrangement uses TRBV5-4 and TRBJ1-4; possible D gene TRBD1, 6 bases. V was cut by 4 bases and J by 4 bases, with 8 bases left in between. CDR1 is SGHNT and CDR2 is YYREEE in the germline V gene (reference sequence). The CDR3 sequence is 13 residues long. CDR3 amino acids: CASSGTHNEKLFF. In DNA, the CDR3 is TGTGCCAGCAGCGGGACACATAATGAAAAACTGTTTTTT.

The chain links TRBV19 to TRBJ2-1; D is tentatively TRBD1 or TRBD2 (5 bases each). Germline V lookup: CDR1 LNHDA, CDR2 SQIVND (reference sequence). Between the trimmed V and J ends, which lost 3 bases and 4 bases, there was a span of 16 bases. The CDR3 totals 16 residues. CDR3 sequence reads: CASSIEPGRRYNEQFF. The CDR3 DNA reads TGTGCCAGTAGTATTGAGCCAGGGAGAAGGTACAATGAGCAGTTCTTC.

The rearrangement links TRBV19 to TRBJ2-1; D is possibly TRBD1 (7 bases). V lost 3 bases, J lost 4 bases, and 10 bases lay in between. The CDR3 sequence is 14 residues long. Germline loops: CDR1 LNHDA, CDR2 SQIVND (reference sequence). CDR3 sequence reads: CASSIPGGYNEQFF. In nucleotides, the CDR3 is TGTGCCAGTAGTATTCCAGGGGGGTACAATGAGCAGTTCTTC. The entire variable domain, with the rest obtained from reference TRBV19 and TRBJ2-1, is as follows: DGGITQSPKYLFRKEGQNVTLSCEQNLNHDAMYWYRQDPGQGLRLIYYSQIVNDFQKGDIAEGYSVSREKKESFPLTVTSAQKNPTAFYLCASSIPGGYNEQFFGPGTRLTVL.

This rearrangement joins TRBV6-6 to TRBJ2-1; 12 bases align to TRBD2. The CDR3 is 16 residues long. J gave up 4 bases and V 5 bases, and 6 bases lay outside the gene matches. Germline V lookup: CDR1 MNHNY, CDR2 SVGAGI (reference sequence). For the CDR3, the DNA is TGTGCCAGCAGTCCTAGACTAGCGGGAGTTTACAATGAGCAGTTCTTC. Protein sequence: CASSPRLAGVYNEQFF.

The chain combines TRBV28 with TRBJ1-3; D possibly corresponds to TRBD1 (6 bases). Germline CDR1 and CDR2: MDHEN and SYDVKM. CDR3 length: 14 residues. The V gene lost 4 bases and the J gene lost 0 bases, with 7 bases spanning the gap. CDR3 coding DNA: TGTGCCAGCAGTTACAGGGACTCTGGAAACACCATATATTTT. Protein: CASSYRDSGNTIYF. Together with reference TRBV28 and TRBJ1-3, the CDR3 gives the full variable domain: DVKVTQSSRYLVKRTGEKVFLECVQDMDHENMFWYRQDPGLGLRLIYFSYDVKMKEKGDIPEGYSVSREKKERFSLILESASTNQTSMYLCASSYRDSGNTIYFGEGSWLTVV.

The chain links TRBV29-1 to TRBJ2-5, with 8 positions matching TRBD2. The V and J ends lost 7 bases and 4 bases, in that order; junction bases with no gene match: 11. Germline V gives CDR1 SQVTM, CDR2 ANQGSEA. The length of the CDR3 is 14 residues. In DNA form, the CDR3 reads TGCAGCGCGGAGGGAGCGGGAGCCCGAGAGACCCAGTACTTC. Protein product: CSAEGAGARETQYF.

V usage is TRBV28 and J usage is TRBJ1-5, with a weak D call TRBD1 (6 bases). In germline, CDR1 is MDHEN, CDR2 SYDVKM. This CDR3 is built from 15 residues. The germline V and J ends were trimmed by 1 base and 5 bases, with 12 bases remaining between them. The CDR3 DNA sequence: TGTGCCAGCAGTTTATCGGTGAAGGGGGATCAGCCCCAGCATTTT. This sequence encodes CASSLSVKGDQPQHF.

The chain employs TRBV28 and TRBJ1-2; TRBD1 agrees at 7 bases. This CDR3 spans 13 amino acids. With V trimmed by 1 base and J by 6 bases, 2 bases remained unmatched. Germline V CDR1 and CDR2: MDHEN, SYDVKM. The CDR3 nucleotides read TGTGCCAGCAGTTTATTTGGGACAGATGGCTACACCTTC. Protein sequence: CASSLFGTDGYTF.

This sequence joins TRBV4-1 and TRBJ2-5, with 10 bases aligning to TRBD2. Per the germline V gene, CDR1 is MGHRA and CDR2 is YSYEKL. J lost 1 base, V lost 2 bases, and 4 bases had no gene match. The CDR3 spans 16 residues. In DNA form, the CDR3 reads TGCGCCAGCAGCCAATCTAGCGGGGGCCCCCAAGAGACCCAGTACTTC. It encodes CASSQSSGGPQETQYF.

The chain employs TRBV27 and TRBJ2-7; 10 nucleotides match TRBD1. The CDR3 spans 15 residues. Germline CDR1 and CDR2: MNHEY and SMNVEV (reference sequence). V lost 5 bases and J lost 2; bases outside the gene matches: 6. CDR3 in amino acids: CASSPTGGRTYEQYF. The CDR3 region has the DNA TGTGCCAGCAGTCCGACAGGGGGCAGGACCTACGAGCAGTACTTC.

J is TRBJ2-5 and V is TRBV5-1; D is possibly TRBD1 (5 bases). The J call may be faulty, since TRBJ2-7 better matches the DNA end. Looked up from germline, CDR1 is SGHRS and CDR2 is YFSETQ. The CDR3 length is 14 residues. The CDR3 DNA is TGCGCCAGCAGCTTAAGTCCTGGGGCCAACGAGCAGTACTTC. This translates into CASSLSPGANEQYF.

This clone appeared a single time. This CDR3 is CATSRGGVSEAFF. The CDR3 DNA reads as TGTGCCACCAGCAGAGGGGGAGTCTCTGAAGCTTTCTTT. The V call is TRBV15, the J call TRBJ1-1; D remains ambiguous. V lost 1 base and J lost 6, with 9 bases in between. Germline CDR1 LNHNV, CDR2 YYDKDF (reference sequence). CDR3 length: 13 residues.

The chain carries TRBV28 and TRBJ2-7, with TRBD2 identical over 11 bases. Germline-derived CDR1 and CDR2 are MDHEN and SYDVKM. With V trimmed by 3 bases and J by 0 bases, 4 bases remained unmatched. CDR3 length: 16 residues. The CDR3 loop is CASSFGTSGSSYEQYF. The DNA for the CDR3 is TGTGCCAGCAGTTTCGGCACTAGCGGGAGCTCCTACGAGCAGTACTTC. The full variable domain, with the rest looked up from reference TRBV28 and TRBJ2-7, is DVKVTQSSRYLVKRTGEKVFLECVQDMDHENMFWYRQDPGLGLRLIYFSYDVKMKEKGDIPEGYSVSREKKERFSLILESASTNQTSMYLCASSFGTSGSSYEQYFGPGTRLTVT.